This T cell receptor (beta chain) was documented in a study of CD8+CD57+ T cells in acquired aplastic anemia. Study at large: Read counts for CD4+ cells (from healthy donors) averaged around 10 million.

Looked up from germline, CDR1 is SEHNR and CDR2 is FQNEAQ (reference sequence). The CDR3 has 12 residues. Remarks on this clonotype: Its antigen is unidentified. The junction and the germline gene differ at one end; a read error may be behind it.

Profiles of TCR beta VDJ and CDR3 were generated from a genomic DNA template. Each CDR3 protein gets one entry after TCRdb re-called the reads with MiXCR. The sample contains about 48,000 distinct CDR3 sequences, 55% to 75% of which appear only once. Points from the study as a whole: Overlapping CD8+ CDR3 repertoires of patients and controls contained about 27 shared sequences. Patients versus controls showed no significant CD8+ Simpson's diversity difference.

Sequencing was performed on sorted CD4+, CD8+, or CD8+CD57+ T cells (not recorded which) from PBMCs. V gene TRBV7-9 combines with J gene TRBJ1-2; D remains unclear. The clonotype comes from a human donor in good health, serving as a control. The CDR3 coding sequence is TGCGCCAGCAGCTTGGACCTTAAGGAAGAAACCTTC. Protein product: CASSLDLKEETF.